The rows below give T cell receptor beta chains drawn from one sample of a study of T cell repertoires in cytomegalovirus infection. TCRdb recomputed calls from the reads with MiXCR, one row per CDR3 protein. The repertoire includes 200,000 to 250,000 distinct CDR3 sequences, approximately 13% of them detected once, and 1.5% to 2% sits in the top ten. Sample: PBMCs. Source of these receptors: a human donor in good health (CMV status not recorded). Some clones in this sample may be carry-over from other donors' samples. Each CDR3 is given with its conserved first and last residue.

>17|TRBV15|TRBJ2-1
CATSRDLTGFSYNEQFF
>18|TRBV7-6|TRBJ2-3
CASSLVGALAGVTDTQYF
>13|TRBV20-1|TRBJ2-3
CSAGTMSTDTQYF
>13|TRBV4-2|TRBJ2-1
CASSPRQGGEQFF
>15|TRBV6-1|TRBJ1-5
CASRQFQEGNQPQHF
>15|TRBV30|TRBJ1-3
CAWSTSSLSGNTIYF
>15|TRBV2|TRBJ2-5
CASSERTSGQETQYF
>15|TRBV12-3/TRBV12-4|TRBJ2-5
CASSRPRGKRETQYF
>12|TRBV11-3|TRBJ1-2
CASNPGQGGYTF
>13|TRBV11-3|TRBJ2-5
CASSSLVGETQYF
>14|TRBV7-9|TRBJ1-1
CASSSLGVNTEAFF
>15|TRBV19|TRBJ1-1
CASSIDLMGRAEAFF
>11|TRBV29-1|TRBJ2-7
CSAWVVGEQYF
>12|TRBV25-1|TRBJ2-1
CASSDPANEQFF